Each of the 9 T cell receptor beta chains below was sequenced from the same sample in a study of CD8 T cells in Susac syndrome (dated by TCRdb to between 2017 and 2020). Library preparation employed the immunoSEQ multiplex PCR assay. RNA was extracted using the RNeasy kit, and roughly 0.5 to 1 ug of the RNA was reverse transcribed with random hexamers. TCRdb reanalyzed the raw reads on its own, using fastp at Q25 for trimming and MiXCR for clone calling, and kept in-frame beta chains. Rows are unified per CDR3 protein, each entry keeping the most common DNA and genes. For this sample the table gives under 200,000 distinct CDR3 sequences, of which 85% to 95% were detected only once. The ten biggest clones cover approximately 0.1% of the sample. Sequencing was carried out using CD4+ T cells from PBMCs. Receptors were obtained from a human donor in good health.

The chain carries TRBV25-1 and TRBJ1-3, with no clear D. Trimming left V 2 bases short and J 1 base short, with 18 bases between. The germline V gene has CDR1 MGHDK and CDR2 SYGVNS. The CDR3 sequence is 18 residues long. CDR3 sequence (DNA): TGTGCCAGCAGTGAAATAAGGGAATACGGGTCTTCTGGAAACACCATATATTTT. This gives the protein CASSEIREYGSSGNTIYF.

V and J are TRBV20-1 and TRBJ2-2; possibly TRBD1 or TRBD2 for D (6 bases each). V was clipped by 6 bases and J by 6 bases, with 23 bases between them. The germline V gene encodes CDR1 DFQATT and CDR2 SNEGSKA (reference sequence). The CDR3 is made up of 16 amino acids. CDR3 sequence reads: CSAAPVRGGRSGELFF. The CDR3 nucleotides read TGCAGTGCGGCTCCTGTCAGGGGAGGTAGATCCGGGGAGCTGTTTTTT.

The chain combines TRBV10-3 with TRBJ2-5, with D tentatively TRBD1 (6 bases). Germline lookup yields CDR1 ENHRY and CDR2 SYGVKD. The CDR3 runs to 16 residues. V lost 8 bases and J lost 2, with 21 bases in between. The CDR3 spells CAISPRVTGGQETQYF. The CDR3 nucleotides are TGTGCCATCTCACCCAGAGTGACAGGCGGGCAAGAGACCCAGTACTTC.

This clonotype showed up just once. The V call is TRBV6-5, the J call TRBJ2-3; 8 nucleotides align to TRBD2. CDR1 and CDR2 from the germline V gene are MNHEY and SVGAGI. CDR3 size: 12 residues. With V trimmed by 6 bases and J by 6 bases, 2 bases remained unmatched. This CDR3 is CASRRGGDTQYF. The CDR3 DNA sequence: TGTGCCAGCAGACGGGGGGGTGATACGCAGTATTTT.

The rearrangement uses TRBV20-1 and TRBJ1-1; D not certain. Trimming took 7 bases from V and 1 from J, leaving 13 bases between them. Germline loops: CDR1 DFQATT, CDR2 SNEGSKA (reference sequence). This CDR3 comprises 13 residues. The CDR3 DNA reads as TGCAGTGTCCCTCCCCTGAAGAACACTGAAGCTTTCTTT. Amino acid sequence: CSVPPLKNTEAFF.

The genes are TRBV7-3 and TRBJ1-1; the D is unclear. V dropped 5 bases and J dropped 1 base, with 20 bases sitting between them. Germline V gene sequence: CDR1 SGHTA, CDR2 FQGTGA. The CDR3 is 17 residues long. CDR3 loop: CASSPTGRPHQNTEAFF. For the CDR3, the DNA is TGTGCCAGCAGCCCCACCGGGAGGCCTCATCAGAACACTGAAGCTTTCTTT.

J is TRBJ2-7 and V is TRBV5-1; no definite D call. Germline V gives CDR1 SGHRS, CDR2 YFSETQ. V was shortened by 1 base and J by 9 bases, with 17 bases between the two germline ends. This CDR3 comprises 14 residues. This CDR3 is CASSLLQVDKGQYF. For the CDR3, the DNA is TGCGCCAGCAGCTTGCTTCAGGTAGATAAGGGGCAGTACTTC.

The V gene is TRBV9, the J gene TRBJ1-6; 10 bases line up with TRBD1. V lost 3 bases to trimming and J lost 7 bases; unmatched junction nucleotides: 4. Germline CDR1 is SGDLS and CDR2 is YYNGEE. The CDR3 is 15 residues long. The DNA of the CDR3 is TGTGCCAGCAGCGCGACAGGGGGCAGAAATTCACCCCTCCACTTT. As protein: CASSATGGRNSPLHF.

The rearrangement joins TRBV7-8 to TRBJ1-3, with 8 bases lining up with TRBD1. Germline V gene lookup returns CDR1 SGHVS and CDR2 FQNEAQ. This CDR3 spans 17 amino acids. With V trimmed by 1 base and J by 5 bases, 10 bases remained unmatched. As DNA, the CDR3 is TGTGCCAGCAGCTTAGTCTTAGATCCAGGGGGCCGAAACACCATATATTTT. It specifies CASSLVLDPGGRNTIYF.